The rows below give T cell receptor beta chains drawn from one sample of a study of identical twins. TCRdb itself ran the 5' RACE reads through MiXCR, one entry per CDR3 protein. This table has 260,000 or so distinct CDR3 sequences, approximately 6.8% appearing once. The sample was also linked to a second study, of yellow fever vaccine responses in identical twins.

The sample was CD8+ T cells sorted from blood. The source is a woman between 18 and 29 years old in good health. CDR3s leave out the opening cysteine and the closing phenylalanine or tryptophan.

v_call | cdr3_aa
TRBV4-1 | ASSQGPQGSNTGELF
TRBV7-3 | ASSLGTGGWETQY
TRBV19 | ASSIDAVADQRGTDTQY
TRBV6-2/TRBV6-3 | ASSYVGGQNEQF
TRBV15 | ATSRAAGVTEQF
TRBV5-6 | ASSRGAGPYNEQF
TRBV10-3 | AISEATSGSGNEQF
TRBV3-1 | ASSQVWGLGGELF
TRBV12-3/TRBV12-4 | ASTPGGARYGYT
TRBV5-1 | ASSSSVGTDTQY
TRBV5-1 | ASSSFLTATGHRNTEAF
TRBV5-1 | ASSFIRDRDDEQF
TRBV5-5 | ASSPISDRVADTQY
TRBV7-9 | ASSYPGGQTHGYT
TRBV27 | ASSLWGGQTKETQY
TRBV29-1 | SVQIGAEAF
TRBV6-1 | ASRADRGGGEKLF
TRBV28 | ASSLSSQDSGANVLT
TRBV20-1 | SARATGTESSYEQY
TRBV6-1 | ASSLLSGSYNEQF
TRBV7-8 | ASSGGAAGELF
TRBV7-9 | ASSRFGGAGETQY
TRBV29-1 | SVRNPSSYNEQF
TRBV27 | ASSLTQGAHYNEQF
TRBV5-1 | ASSSSGIYNEQF
TRBV5-1 | ASSTAGSGYEQY
TRBV11-2 | ASSLWAGWTDTQY
TRBV4-1 | ASSQDPDRDYTDTQY
TRBV4-1 | ASSQEVQGAPGEQF
TRBV27 | ASSGLQRGETQY
TRBV5-1 | ASSAGLAGNFDTQY
TRBV7-9 | ASSLRGAGTDTQY
TRBV10-3 | AISEKAANYGYT
TRBV27 | ASSLFGGGSYNEQF
TRBV12-3/TRBV12-4 | ASSDGLAGGPSYEQY
TRBV4-1 | ASSQDASGARETQY
TRBV4-1 | ASSQELRVWGTNTGELF
TRBV29-1 | SVQGTEHRDYGYT
TRBV16 | ASSQLFRREGDEQF
TRBV5-6 | ASSFEGSGELF
TRBV28 | ASSLGDYPKNIQY
TRBV7-6 | ASSLYRGELF
TRBV6-6 | ASRGGTTTEAF
TRBV20-1 | SARDWDSPQETQY
TRBV27 | ATKRGVGGELF
TRBV24-1 | ATSDSRDGNQPQH